Shown below are 14 T cell receptor beta chains from a single sample sequenced in a study of CD8 T cells in ankylosing spondylitis. TCRdb re-derived calls from the 5' RACE reads in MiXCR, one entry per CDR3 protein. Among 240,000 or so distinct CDR3 sequences, around 9.1% were seen once, and the ten largest hold about 6.8%. What was sequenced was blood, either unsorted or a sorted T cell fraction (not recorded which). These receptor sequences come from a male donor with ankylosing spondylitis or in good health (not recorded which).

This clonotype showed up just a few times. The genes are TRBV18 and TRBJ1-4; possible D gene TRBD1, 6 bases. Germline V gene sequence: CDR1 KGHSH, CDR2 LQKENI. The CDR3 has 16 residues. V dropped 2 bases and J dropped 4 bases, with 14 bases sitting between them. Written as DNA, the CDR3 is TGTGCCAGCTCACCAGCGGGGGCCAGAGATAATGAAAAACTGTTTTTT. It is translated as CASSPAGARDNEKLFF.

The V call is TRBV11-1, the J call TRBJ2-2, with 9 positions matching TRBD2. V gave up 4 bases and J gave up 5 bases; unmatched junction bases: 17. CDR1 is SGHAT, CDR2 FQDESV, per germline (reference sequence). CDR3 length: 19 residues. The DNA for the CDR3 is TGTGCCAGCAGCTCTACCACCCTACGAGGGACTAGCAATACCGGGGAGCTGTTTTTT. Encoded protein: CASSSTTLRGTSNTGELFF.

V is TRBV12-3 or TRBV12-4 and J is TRBJ1-5; the match to TRBD1 covers 7 bases. This CDR3 is built from 13 residues. V lost 4 bases, J lost 5 bases, and 2 bases stayed unmatched. In nucleotides, the CDR3 is TGTGCCAGCAGTTCGGGACAGTATCAGCCCCAGCATTTT. Residues: CASSSGQYQPQHF.

This clonotype was seen repeatedly, ten times or more. The rearrangement joins TRBV29-1 to TRBJ1-2; D perhaps matches TRBD1 (5 bases). The CDR3 covers 11 residues. The V end lost 7 bases, the J end lost 4 bases, and 10 bases lay between the germline ends. Germline lookup yields CDR1 SQVTM and CDR2 ANQGSEA. The CDR3 spells CSAGTFYGYTF. DNA for the CDR3: TGCAGCGCTGGGACCTTCTATGGCTACACCTTC.

The CDR3: CASSFTQVDTQYF. DNA of the CDR3: TGTGCCAGCAGCTTTACCCAGGTGGATACGCAGTATTTT. The rearrangement links TRBV7-3 to TRBJ2-3, with D unresolved. V was pared by 3 bases and J by 6 bases, with 10 bases between. Germline V CDR1 and CDR2: SGHTA, FQGTGA. The CDR3 covers 13 residues.

This clonotype has a handful of counts. The chain links TRBV4-1 to TRBJ1-1; 10 nucleotides line up with TRBD1. Trimming cost V 2 bases and J 1 base; bases outside gene matches: 13. The V gene's germline CDR1 is MGHRA and CDR2 YSYEKL. CDR3 length: 19 amino acids. CDR3 DNA sequence: TGCGCCAGCAGCCAAAAAATAGGCGACAGGGGGCTAAGGAACACTGAAGCTTTCTTT. It codes for CASSQKIGDRGLRNTEAFF.

This clonotype was recorded many times. The rearrangement links TRBV6-5 to TRBJ1-1; D is ambiguous. Trimming cost V 5 bases and J 8 bases, with 12 bases left between them. Per the germline V gene, CDR1 is MNHEY and CDR2 is SVGAGI. This CDR3 is built from 12 residues. Here the CDR3 DNA reads TGTGCCAGCAGTCGATCAGGCCTGGAAGCTTTCTTT. The encoded protein is CASSRSGLEAFF.

The CDR3 coding sequence is TGTGCCAGCAGTTACCTTGGCGGGAGTTTCTACGAGCAGTACTTC. It specifies CASSYLGGSFYEQYF. V is TRBV6-2 or TRBV6-3 and J is TRBJ2-7, with TRBD2 matching over 7 bases. The V segment lost 2 bases and the J segment 3 bases; nucleotides outside the gene matches: 7. Germline lookup yields CDR1 MNHEY and CDR2 SVGEGT. There are 15 residues in the CDR3.

This clonotype was counted ten times or more. The rearrangement joins TRBV7-2 to TRBJ1-1; D is ambiguous. The CDR3 contains 13 residues. The germline gives CDR1 SGHTA, CDR2 FQGNSA. Trimming shortened V by 2 bases and J by 3 bases, and 7 bases separated the two germline ends. CDR3 sequence (DNA): TGTGCCAGCAGCTTACCCGCGCACACTGAAGCTTTCTTT. It is translated as CASSLPAHTEAFF.

This clonotype was recorded at least ten times. The chain recombines TRBV10-3 with TRBJ2-5; 9 bases map to TRBD2. The germline V gene has CDR1 ENHRY and CDR2 SYGVKD. The CDR3 loop spans 16 amino acids. V trimming: 0 bases; J trimming: 5 bases; junction bases outside the gene matches: 7. The CDR3: CAISESKGLARETQYF. The CDR3 DNA reads TGTGCCATCAGTGAGTCGAAGGGACTAGCCCGGGAGACCCAGTACTTC.

The chain is built from TRBV5-6 and TRBJ1-1, with no clear D. The germline V gene encodes CDR1 SGHDT and CDR2 YYEEEE. This CDR3 region has 15 residues. The V gene lost 0 bases and the J gene lost 3 bases, with 12 bases spanning the gap. For the CDR3, the DNA is TGTGCCAGCAGCTTGGGTTGGAGGGCGGACACTGAAGCTTTCTTT. Its protein product is CASSLGWRADTEAFF.

About this clonotype itself: This may be a read error: a much more frequent sequence differs by one nucleotide. This chain joins TRBV12-3 or TRBV12-4 and TRBJ1-5; the D is unclear. This CDR3 spans 11 amino acids. CDR3: CASGLYPPQHF. Written as DNA, the CDR3 is TGTGCCAGCGGTTTGTATCCGCCCCAGCATTTT.

There are many counts of this clonotype. V and J are TRBV7-8 and TRBJ2-1; weak D call: TRBD2 (5 bases). V gave up 4 bases and J gave up 5 bases, with 12 bases separating them. The germline gives CDR1 SGHVS, CDR2 FQNEAQ. CDR3 size: 14 residues. CDR3 in DNA: TGTGCCAGCAGCTCCACTAGGACCCACAATGAGCAGTTCTTC. It yields the protein CASSSTRTHNEQFF.

This clonotype was seen at least ten times. This rearrangement joins TRBV6-6 to TRBJ2-5; D is uncertain. V dropped 6 bases and J dropped 5 bases, with 10 bases sitting between them. From germline, CDR1 is MNHNY and CDR2 SVGAGI (reference sequence). The CDR3 runs to 12 residues. The CDR3, as DNA: TGTGCCAGCAGGTCTGAAAGCGAGACCCAGTACTTC. Translated: CASRSESETQYF.